The 22 T cell receptor beta chains listed next were all sequenced from one sample in a study of OX40 agonist ivuxolimab in advanced cancers. Produced via immunoSEQ multiplex PCR; TCRdb's table is partial and in-frame only. The repertoire includes tens of thousands of clones, 82% of them detected once, and more than 3% sits in the top ten. The sequencing used CD4+ or CD8+ T cells sorted from blood, collected in a trial of the OX40 agonist ivuxolimab. These receptor sequences come from an adult with an advanced solid tumor such as melanoma, head and neck, liver or kidney cancer.

The chain employs TRBV28 and TRBJ1-6; 12 bases align to TRBD1. Germline V gene sequence: CDR1 MDHEN, CDR2 SYDVKM. The length of the CDR3 is 15 residues. Losses at the gene ends were 6 bases for V and 10 bases for J; bases not matched to a gene: 7. The CDR3 nucleotides read TGTGCCAGCAGCTCTAGCGGGACAGGGGGCTCACCCCTCCACTTT. Its protein product is CASSSSGTGGSPLHF.

On this clone itself: The junction does not match germline at one end; this may be a read error. This chain connects TRBV19 to TRBJ1-5, with 10 bases matching TRBD1. The CDR3 is 15 amino acids. Germline assignment: CDR1 LNHDA and CDR2 SQIVND (reference sequence). CDR3 bases: TGTGCCAGTAGTTTAGACAGGGGGCTCAATCAGCCCCAGCATTTT. Translation gives CASSLDRGLNQPQHF.

The chain combines TRBV6-5 with TRBJ2-7; TRBD2 matches 7 bases. Germline CDR1 MNHEY, CDR2 SVGAGI. V gave up 5 bases and J gave up 4 bases; unmatched junction bases: 11. This CDR3 region has 15 residues. The CDR3 sequence is CASSVSSGGIYEQYF. In nucleotides, the CDR3 is TGTGCCAGCAGTGTCTCCTCGGGGGGAATATACGAGCAGTACTTC.

Turning to this clone: A much larger clone is a single base away; this may be a read error. This same CDR3 is encoded by further DNA sequences in the sample. The V call is TRBV7-2, the J call TRBJ1-5; the D is unclear. Trimming removed 1 base at V and 0 bases at J, with 7 bases between. The CDR3 is 15 amino acids. CDR1 is SGHTA and CDR2 is FQGNSA in the germline V gene. In DNA, the CDR3 is TGTGCCAGCAGCTTAGTGGGATATAGCAATCAGCCCCAGCATTTT. Translation: CASSLVGYSNQPQHF.

The V and J genes are TRBV6-6 and TRBJ2-7, with D perhaps matching TRBD2 (5 bases). Germline loops: CDR1 MNHNY, CDR2 SVGAGI (reference sequence). The V end lost 7 bases, the J end lost 2 bases, and 18 bases lay between the germline ends. The CDR3 covers 15 residues. The CDR3 nucleotides read TGTGCCAGCACGCCGGCGGGTCGACCTCCCTACGAGCAGTACTTC. Residues: CASTPAGRPPYEQYF.

The chain combines TRBV6-1 with TRBJ2-7; a weak D match, TRBD1 (6 bases). CDR3 size: 13 residues. The V gene's germline CDR1 is MNHNS and CDR2 SASEGT. V dropped 2 bases and J dropped 3 bases, with 8 bases sitting between them. The CDR3 coding sequence is TGTGCCAGCAGTGAAATCAGGGGCTACGAGCAGTACTTC. This translates into CASSEIRGYEQYF.

This clone has a handful of counts. The chain employs TRBV15 and TRBJ2-5; TRBD2 aligns across 12 bases. Per germline, CDR1 LNHNV and CDR2 YYDKDF (reference sequence). Trimming at V came to 2 bases and at J to 2 bases, leaving 3 bases not matched to a gene. CDR3 length: 16 residues. The CDR3 DNA is TGTGCCACCAGCAGAAGGACTAGCGGGGTACAAGAGACCCAGTACTTC. Its protein is CATSRRTSGVQETQYF.

The V call is TRBV10-3, the J call TRBJ1-4; no firm D call. Trimming removed 0 bases at V and 0 bases at J, with 5 bases between. Germline values: CDR1 ENHRY, CDR2 SYGVKD. This CDR3 has 15 residues. The CDR3 loop reads CAISESAATNEKLFF. The CDR3 coding sequence is TGTGCCATCAGTGAGTCGGCAGCAACTAATGAAAAACTGTTTTTT.

J is TRBJ2-6 and V is TRBV10-3; D remains ambiguous. The CDR3 covers 16 residues. Germline-derived CDR1 and CDR2 are ENHRY and SYGVKD. The V gene lost 2 bases and the J gene lost 0 bases, with 8 bases spanning the gap. The CDR3 reads CAISEAALSGANVLTF. DNA for the CDR3: TGTGCCATCAGTGAGGCGGCTCTCTCTGGGGCCAACGTCCTGACTTTC.

The rearrangement uses TRBV28 and TRBJ1-6; 8 bases align to TRBD1. This CDR3 has 13 residues. The V segment lost 6 bases and the J segment 10 bases; nucleotides outside the gene matches: 5. The V gene's germline CDR1 is MDHEN and CDR2 SYDVKM. CDR3: CASRPDRESPLHF. CDR3 DNA: TGTGCCAGCAGACCGGACAGGGAATCACCCCTCCACTTT.

The J gene is TRBJ2-5, the V gene TRBV5-4; D gene uncertain. The CDR3 loop spans 13 amino acids. V lost 4 bases to trimming and J lost 4 bases, with 11 bases between them. Germline V gene lookup returns CDR1 SGHNT and CDR2 YYREEE (reference sequence). The DNA of the CDR3 is TGTGCCAGCAGCATAAAAGCCTCAGAGACCCAGTACTTC. It translates to CASSIKASETQYF.

J is TRBJ2-1 and V is TRBV13; tentatively, D is TRBD1 or TRBD2 (6 bases each). The CDR3 runs to 16 residues. The V end lost 5 bases, the J end lost 9 bases, and 23 bases lay between the germline ends. Germline CDR1 is PRHDT and CDR2 is FYEKMQ (reference sequence). The CDR3 DNA reads as TGTGCCAGCAGCCCCATTATAGCGGTCCGAGGGGGTGAGCAGTTCTTC. It yields the protein CASSPIIAVRGGEQFF. Variable domain in full (rest from reference TRBV13 and TRBJ2-1): AAGVIQSPRHLIKEKRETATLKCYPIPRHDTVYWYQQGPGQDPQFLISFYEKMQSDKGSIPDRFSAQQFSDYHSELNMSSLELGDSALYFCASSPIIAVRGGEQFFGPGTRLTVL.

About this clone: One end of the junction fails to match germline, which may point to a read error. V is TRBV7-2 and J is TRBJ2-7; no clear D. Germline values: CDR1 SGHTA, CDR2 FQGNSA. The CDR3 is 15 amino acids. The CDR3 DNA reads as TGTGCCAACAGCTTAGTTTCGGGCAGGAGCCACGAGCAGTACTTC. This encodes CANSLVSGRSHEQYF.

CDR3 bases: TGTGCCAACTCGTTGGGCCCCCGGACTGAAGCTTTCTTT. Its protein is CANSLGPRTEAFF. The V gene is TRBV6-1, the J gene TRBJ1-1; D gene ambiguous. CDR3 length equals 13 residues. V was shortened by 10 bases and J by 5 bases, with 17 bases between the two germline ends. Per germline, CDR1 MNHNS and CDR2 SASEGT.

This rearrangement joins TRBV18 to TRBJ2-5; 12 bases fit TRBD1. Germline CDR1 and CDR2: KGHSH and LQKENI. V shed 8 bases, J shed 2 bases, and the junction held 12 bases outside the gene matches. The CDR3 sequence is 17 residues long. The CDR3 sequence is CASGAGTGGPRQETQYF. CDR3 DNA sequence: TGTGCCAGCGGCGCCGGGACAGGGGGCCCTAGACAAGAGACCCAGTACTTC. The full variable domain, its missing parts supplied by reference TRBV18 and TRBJ2-5, is NAGVMQNPRHLVRRRGQEARLRCSPMKGHSHVYWYRQLPEEGLKFMVYLQKENIIDESGMPKERFSAEFPKEGPSILRIQQVVRGDSAAYFCASGAGTGGPRQETQYFGPGTRLLVL.

This sequence joins TRBV27 and TRBJ2-7, with D tentatively TRBD1 (5 bases). CDR1 and CDR2 (germline): MNHEY, SMNVEV (reference sequence). The CDR3 loop spans 17 amino acids. V was shortened by 3 bases and J by 3 bases, with 21 bases between the two germline ends. The CDR3 nucleotides are TGTGCCAGCAGTTTCAGGGCAGAGCCCAGTCCTTTCTACGAGCAGTACTTC. Residues: CASSFRAEPSPFYEQYF.

This chain uses TRBV7-2 with TRBJ2-1; D possibly corresponds to TRBD2 (5 bases). The CDR3 runs to 14 residues. Trimming took off 1 base at V and 7 bases at J, with 11 bases between the two ends. Germline CDR1 is SGHTA and CDR2 is FQGNSA. For the CDR3, the DNA is TGTGCCAGCAGCTTAGGAGGGAGTAATAATGAGCAGTTCTTC. Amino acids: CASSLGGSNNEQFF.

This CDR3 is CASSLDLAGGLEETQYF. CDR3 in DNA: TGTGCCAGCAGCTTAGATCTAGCGGGGGGCCTCGAAGAGACCCAGTACTTC. The rearrangement joins TRBV11-2 to TRBJ2-5, with 11 bases that match TRBD2. V was pared by 0 bases and J by 3 bases, with 6 bases of the junction left unmatched. CDR1 is SGHAT, CDR2 FQNNGV, per germline. The CDR3 runs 17 residues.

The table lists this clone with a count of one. V and J are TRBV19 and TRBJ1-2, with D possibly TRBD1 on 5 matching bases. V lost 5 bases and J 2 bases, leaving 12 bases between the germline ends. Germline assignment: CDR1 LNHDA and CDR2 SQIVND (reference sequence). The CDR3 totals 14 residues. CDR3 amino acids: CASSRGSSNYGYTF. DNA for the CDR3: TGTGCCAGTAGTCGGGGCAGCTCCAACTATGGCTACACCTTC. Using reference TRBV19 and TRBJ1-2 for the parts outside the CDR3, the full variable domain is DGGITQSPKYLFRKEGQNVTLSCEQNLNHDAMYWYRQDPGQGLRLIYYSQIVNDFQKGDIAEGYSVSREKKESFPLTVTSAQKNPTAFYLCASSRGSSNYGYTFGSGTRLTVV.

The V gene is TRBV6-5, the J gene TRBJ1-2; 8 nucleotides match TRBD1. The CDR3 has 15 amino acids. V dropped 10 bases and J dropped 0; count of bases not matched to a gene: 10. The germline V gene has CDR1 MNHEY and CDR2 SVGAGI. CDR3 protein: CAIPGQGRANYGYTF. The DNA of the CDR3 is TGTGCCATCCCTGGACAGGGAAGAGCTAACTATGGCTACACCTTC.

This chain joins TRBV7-9 and TRBJ1-2, with TRBD1 matching 9 bases. Unmatched junction bases numbered 10, after V lost 1 base and J lost 4 bases. Germline-derived CDR1 and CDR2 are SEHNR and FQNEAQ (reference sequence). This CDR3 is 17 amino acids long. The CDR3 DNA sequence: TGTGCCAGCAGCTTAGTCGGACAGGGGCGCTACCTCTATGGCTACACCTTC. Amino acids: CASSLVGQGRYLYGYTF.

The rearrangement links TRBV6-5 to TRBJ1-1; possible D gene TRBD1, 5 bases. V lost 6 bases and J lost 6, with 17 bases in between. This CDR3 has 14 amino acids. The germline V gene encodes CDR1 MNHEY and CDR2 SVGAGI. In nucleotides, the CDR3 is TGTGCCAGCAGCCCCGGGGGGATAGACTCTGAAGCTTTCTTT. Its translation: CASSPGGIDSEAFF.